This T cell receptor (beta chain) was captured by sequencing in a study of cytomegalovirus exposure and HLA in healthy donors. The overall study: Of the donors genotyped, 398 in all, about 81% fell in the Caucasian-associated ancestry cluster.

As to this clone: The antigen is unknown. One end of the junction does not line up with germline, which may come from a read error.

The study's findings and limits: Accurate prediction of most subjects' HLA-A and HLA-B alleles from TCR beta sequences was reported. The investigators catalogued 150 to 200 TCR beta chains as cytomegalovirus-associated. A later analysis showed that HLA-associated TCR beta chains had undergone more clonal expansion than equally common others.

It was with 60 Vbeta and 13 Jbeta primers that the PCR ran. Clones were sequenced by immunoSEQ multiplex PCR, and TCRdb holds only the in-frame ones, with some missing. The table has some 45,000 clones, roughly 47% seen once. This CDR3 is built from 14 residues. CDR1 and CDR2 (germline): MNHNS, SASEGT. V is TRBV6-1 and J is TRBJ1-5; D gene unclear. The sample was PBMCs. This clonotype was obtained from a human donor in good health. CDR3 bases: TGTGGCAGCAGTGAATCCGGTAACAATCAGGCCCAGCATTTT. Residues: CGSSESGNNQAQHF.